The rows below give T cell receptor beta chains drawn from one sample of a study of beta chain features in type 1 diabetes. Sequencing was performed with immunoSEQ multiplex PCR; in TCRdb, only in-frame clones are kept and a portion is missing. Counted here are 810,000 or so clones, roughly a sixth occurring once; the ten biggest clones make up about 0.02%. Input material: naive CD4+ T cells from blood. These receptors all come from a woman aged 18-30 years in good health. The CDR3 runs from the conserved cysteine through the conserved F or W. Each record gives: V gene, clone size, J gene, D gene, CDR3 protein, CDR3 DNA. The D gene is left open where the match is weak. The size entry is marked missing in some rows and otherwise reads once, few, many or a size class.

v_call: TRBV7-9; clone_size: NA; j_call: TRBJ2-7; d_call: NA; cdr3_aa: CASSLEGPYEQYF; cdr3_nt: TGTGCCAGCAGCTTAGAGGGCCCCTACGAGCAGTACTTC
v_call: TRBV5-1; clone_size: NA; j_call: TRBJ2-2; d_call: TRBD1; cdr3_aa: CASSLVGQGTNTGELFF; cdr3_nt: TGCGCCAGCAGCTTGGTGGGACAGGGGACGAACACCGGGGAGCTGTTTTTT
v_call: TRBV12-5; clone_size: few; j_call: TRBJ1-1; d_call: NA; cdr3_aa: CASSVANTEAFF; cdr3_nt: TGTGCTAGTTCGGTTGCGAACACTGAAGCTTTCTTT
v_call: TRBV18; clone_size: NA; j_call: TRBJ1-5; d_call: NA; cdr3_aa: CASSPSRSQPQHF; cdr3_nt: TGTGCCAGCTCACCGTCGCGGAGTCAGCCCCAGCATTTT
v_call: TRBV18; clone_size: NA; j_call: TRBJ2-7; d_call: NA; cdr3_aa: CASSPRGSGDLRQYF; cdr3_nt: TGTGCCAGCTCACCAAGAGGGTCCGGGGACCTCAGGCAGTACTTC
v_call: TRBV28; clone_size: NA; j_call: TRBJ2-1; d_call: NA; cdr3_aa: CASSRSVSSYNEQFF; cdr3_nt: TGTGCCAGCAGCCGTAGCGTGAGCTCCTACAATGAGCAGTTCTTC
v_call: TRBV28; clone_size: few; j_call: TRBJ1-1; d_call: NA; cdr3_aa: CASSLGDTEAFF; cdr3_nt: TGTGCCAGCAGTTTAGGGGACACTGAAGCTTTCTTT
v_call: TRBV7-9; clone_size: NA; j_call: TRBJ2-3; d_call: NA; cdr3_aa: CASSLRAGPDTQYF; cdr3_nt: TGTGCCAGCAGCTTAAGGGCAGGGCCAGATACGCAGTATTTT
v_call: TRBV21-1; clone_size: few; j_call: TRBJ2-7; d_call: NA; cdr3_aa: CASSKKGRLSYEQYF; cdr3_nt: TGTGCCAGCAGCAAGAAGGGTCGTCTGTCCTACGAGCAGTACTTC
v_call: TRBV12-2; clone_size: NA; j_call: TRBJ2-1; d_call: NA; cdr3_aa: CASRSPKEQFF; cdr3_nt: TGTGCAAGTCGCTCCCCTAAGGAGCAGTTCTTC
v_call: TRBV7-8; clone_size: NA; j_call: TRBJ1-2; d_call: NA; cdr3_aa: CASSLTRYGYTF; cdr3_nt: TGTGCCAGCAGCTTAACCCGCTATGGCTACACCTTC
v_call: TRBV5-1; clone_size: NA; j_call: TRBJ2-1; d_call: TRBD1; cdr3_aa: CASSSVRDREGNEQFF; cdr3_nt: TGCGCCAGCAGCAGCGTCCGGGACAGGGAGGGGAATGAGCAGTTCTTC
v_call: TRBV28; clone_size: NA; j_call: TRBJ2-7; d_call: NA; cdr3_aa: CASSFGASYEQYF; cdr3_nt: TGTGCCAGCAGTTTCGGAGCCAGCTACGAGCAGTACTTC
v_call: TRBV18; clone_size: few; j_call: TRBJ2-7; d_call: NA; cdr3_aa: CASSQTIYVAPSTEQYF; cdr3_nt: TGTGCCAGCTCACAAACGATTTACGTAGCACCCTCTACCGAGCAGTACTTC
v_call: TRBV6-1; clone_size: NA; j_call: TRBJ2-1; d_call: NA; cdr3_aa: CASRPRVGAYNEQFF; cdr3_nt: TGTGCCAGCAGACCTAGGGTAGGGGCCTACAATGAGCAGTTCTTC
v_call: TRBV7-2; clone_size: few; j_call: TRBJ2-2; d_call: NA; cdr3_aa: CASSLSGRGLTGELFF; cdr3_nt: TGTGCCAGCAGCTTAAGCGGCAGGGGCCTGACCGGGGAGCTGTTTTTT
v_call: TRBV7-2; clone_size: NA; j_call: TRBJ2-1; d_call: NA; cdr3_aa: CASSLGRTLSYNEQFF; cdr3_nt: TGTGCCAGCAGCTTGGGCAGAACCCTCTCCTACAATGAGCAGTTCTTC
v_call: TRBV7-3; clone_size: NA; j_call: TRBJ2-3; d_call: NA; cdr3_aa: CASSLTSGLTTDTQYF; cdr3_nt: TGTGCCAGCAGCTTAACGTCCGGACTGACCACAGATACGCAGTATTTT
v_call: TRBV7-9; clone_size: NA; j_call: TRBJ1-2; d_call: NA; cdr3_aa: CASSSPGGYGYTF; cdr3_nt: TGTGCCAGCAGCTCACCGGGGGGCTATGGCTACACCTTC
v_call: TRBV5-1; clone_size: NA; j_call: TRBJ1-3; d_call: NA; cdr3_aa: CASRRGSRENTIYF; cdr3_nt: TGCGCCAGCAGACGAGGAAGTCGCGAAAACACCATATATTTT
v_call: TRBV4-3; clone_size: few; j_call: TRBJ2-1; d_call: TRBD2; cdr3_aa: CASRPEAGGPGDNEQFF; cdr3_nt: TGCGCCAGCAGACCAGAAGCGGGAGGGCCTGGGGACAATGAGCAGTTCTTC
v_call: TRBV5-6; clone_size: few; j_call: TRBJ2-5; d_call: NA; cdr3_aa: CASSLNQETQYF; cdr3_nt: TGTGCCAGCAGCCTGAACCAAGAGACCCAGTACTTC
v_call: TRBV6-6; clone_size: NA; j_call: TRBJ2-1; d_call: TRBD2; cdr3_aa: CASSYSTSGSLREQFF; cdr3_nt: TGTGCCAGCAGTTACTCGACTAGCGGGAGTCTGCGTGAGCAGTTCTTC